Shown below are 22 T cell receptor beta chains from a single sample sequenced in a study of blood T cell repertoires in COVID-19. Clones were sequenced by immunoSEQ multiplex PCR, and TCRdb holds only the in-frame ones, with some missing. This table has fewer than 250,000 clones, about 93% appearing once. Sample: peripheral blood. These receptors all come from a man aged 60-69 years with COVID-19, enrolled during active disease.

The rearrangement uses TRBV14 and TRBJ2-1; TRBD1 agrees at 8 bases. Germline V gives CDR1 SGHDN, CDR2 FVKESK. V trimming: 4 bases; J trimming: 4 bases; junction bases outside the gene matches: 9. The CDR3 consists of 16 residues. The CDR3 loop reads CASSLLGRTGYNEQFF. CDR3 DNA sequence: TGTGCCAGCAGCCTACTAGGGCGGACAGGGTACAATGAGCAGTTCTTC.

The rearrangement joins TRBV19 to TRBJ2-1, with D perhaps TRBD2 (6 bases). CDR1 LNHDA and CDR2 SQIVND come from the germline V gene (reference sequence). The V end was cut by 7 bases, the J end by 0 bases, with 13 bases between. This CDR3 spans 15 amino acids. CDR3 nucleotide sequence: TGTGCCAGTACAAAACTAGCCGGCTCCTACAATGAGCAGTTCTTC. Its translation is CASTKLAGSYNEQFF. Combining the CDR3 with reference TRBV19 and TRBJ2-1 gives the whole variable domain DGGITQSPKYLFRKEGQNVTLSCEQNLNHDAMYWYRQDPGQGLRLIYYSQIVNDFQKGDIAEGYSVSREKKESFPLTVTSAQKNPTAFYLCASTKLAGSYNEQFFGPGTRLTVL.

This sequence joins TRBV5-5 and TRBJ1-4; D call uncertain. The CDR3 is made up of 14 amino acids. Germline loops: CDR1 SGHKS, CDR2 YYEKEE (reference sequence). Trimming removed 4 bases from V and 5 bases from J, with 12 bases in between. This chain's CDR3 is CASSLTQANEKLFF. The CDR3 DNA follows: TGTGCCAGCAGCCTAACCCAGGCAAATGAAAAACTGTTTTTT.

V is TRBV19 and J is TRBJ2-7; D might be TRBD2 (7 bases). Trimming pared 11 bases from V and 2 bases from J, leaving 19 bases between. The germline V gene encodes CDR1 LNHDA and CDR2 SQIVND (reference sequence). The CDR3 extends over 14 amino acids. The DNA of the CDR3 is TGTGCCTCGGCGAGTGGGCGGGGGCCCTACGAGCAGTACTTC. Residues: CASASGRGPYEQYF.

V usage is TRBV19 and J usage is TRBJ1-6, with TRBD1 matching 7 bases. The V and J ends lost 3 bases and 0 bases, in that order; junction bases with no gene match: 14. The germline V gene has CDR1 LNHDA and CDR2 SQIVND (reference sequence). The CDR3 extends over 20 amino acids. CDR3 loop: CASSIAAIRDSFSYNSPLHF. CDR3 nucleotide sequence: TGTGCCAGTAGTATCGCGGCGATTCGGGACAGCTTCTCCTATAATTCACCCCTCCACTTT. Complete variable domain (other parts from reference TRBV19 and TRBJ1-6): DGGITQSPKYLFRKEGQNVTLSCEQNLNHDAMYWYRQDPGQGLRLIYYSQIVNDFQKGDIAEGYSVSREKKESFPLTVTSAQKNPTAFYLCASSIAAIRDSFSYNSPLHFGNGTRLTVT.

The chain carries TRBV11-2 and TRBJ1-4; 8 bases line up with TRBD1. This CDR3 contains 14 residues. The germline gives CDR1 SGHAT, CDR2 FQNNGV. V was clipped by 5 bases and J by 5 bases; unmatched bases: 4. The CDR3 bases are TGTGCCAGCAGCCGTGACAGGGGCAATGAAAAACTGTTTTTT. Protein sequence: CASSRDRGNEKLFF.

The V and J genes are TRBV30 and TRBJ1-2; 7 bases line up with TRBD1. This CDR3 has 17 residues. Germline V CDR1 and CDR2: GTSNPN, SVGIG (reference sequence). Trimming at V came to 1 base and at J to 6 bases, leaving 17 bases not matched to a gene. CDR3 DNA sequence: TGTGCCTGGAGTGCGAGACACGAACCCGGGACAGAAAATGGCTACACCTTC. Its protein is CAWSARHEPGTENGYTF.

The rearrangement joins TRBV21-1 to TRBJ1-1; the D call of TRBD1 is as the table states it, not checked on the DNA. TRBV21-1 is a documented pseudogene. The CDR3 consists of 16 residues. The CDR3 DNA follows: TGTGCCAGCATAGGGGGTAGGGGTCAGATGAACACTGAAGCTTTCTTT. Amino acids: CASIGGRGQMNTEAFF.

J is TRBJ1-5 and V is TRBV5-1; a weak D match, TRBD1 (5 bases). Germline V lookup: CDR1 SGHRS, CDR2 YFSETQ. Between the trimmed V and J ends, which lost 2 bases and 3 bases, there was a span of 9 bases. CDR3 size: 14 residues. CDR3 DNA: TGCGCCAGCAGCTTTGACAGCACCAATCAGCCCCAGCATTTT. This gives the protein CASSFDSTNQPQHF. The full variable domain, in which reference TRBV5-1 and TRBJ1-5 provide the parts outside the CDR3, is KAGVTQTPRYLIKTRGQQVTLSCSPISGHRSVSWYQQTPGQGLQFLFEYFSETQRNKGNFPGRFSGRQFSNSRSEMNVSTLELGDSALYLCASSFDSTNQPQHFGDGTRLSIL.

The V call is TRBV18, the J call TRBJ2-1; TRBD2 aligns across 11 bases. The CDR3 loop spans 17 amino acids. V was pared by 2 bases and J by 4 bases, with 7 bases of the junction left unmatched. Looked up from germline, CDR1 is KGHSH and CDR2 is LQKENI. This CDR3 reads CASSPGTSGREYNEQFF. CDR3 bases: TGTGCCAGCTCACCAGGGACTAGCGGCAGAGAATACAATGAGCAGTTCTTC.

CDR3 DNA: TGCGCCAGCAGCGACCGTAGCGGGACAGGCACAGATACGCAGTATTTT. Protein product: CASSDRSGTGTDTQYF. V gene TRBV10-2 combines with J gene TRBJ2-3, with D possibly TRBD2 on 8 matching bases. Germline CDR1 WSHSY, CDR2 SAAADI. The CDR3 loop spans 16 amino acids. The V end was cut by 6 bases, the J end by 1 base, with 17 bases between.

V and J are TRBV15 and TRBJ2-5; no clear D. V lost 5 bases and J 7 bases, leaving 11 bases between the germline ends. Germline assignment: CDR1 LNHNV and CDR2 YYDKDF (reference sequence). The CDR3 consists of 12 residues. This chain's CDR3 is CATSYISGTQYF. The CDR3 coding sequence is TGTGCCACCAGCTATATCTCGGGGACCCAGTACTTC.

The chain employs TRBV28 and TRBJ2-7; D possibly corresponds to TRBD1 (5 bases). Germline CDR1 reads MDHEN; CDR2 reads SYDVKM. This CDR3 comprises 15 residues. V was trimmed by 6 bases and J by 1 base, leaving 16 bases between them. CDR3 in DNA: TGTGCCAGCAGAATACAGGCGACCTTTTCCTACGAGCAGTACTTC. Translation gives CASRIQATFSYEQYF.

This chain uses TRBV5-1 with TRBJ2-2; D is unclear. Per the germline V gene, CDR1 is SGHRS and CDR2 is YFSETQ. The CDR3 sequence is 17 residues long. V lost 0 bases and J 9 bases, leaving 21 bases between the germline ends. The CDR3 DNA reads TGCGCCAGCAGCTTGGCCGAGGCTAGGCCCGGCTTCAGGGAGCTGTTTTTT. Its protein is CASSLAEARPGFRELFF.

CDR3 protein: CASSLSGQGAIGELFF. The CDR3 bases are TGTGCCAGCAGCCTTTCTGGACAGGGGGCGATCGGGGAGCTGTTTTTT. The rearrangement joins TRBV5-4 to TRBJ2-2; the match to TRBD1 covers 11 bases. CDR1 and CDR2 (germline): SGHNT, YYREEE (reference sequence). V lost 4 bases and J lost 7; bases outside the gene matches: 9. The CDR3 has 16 residues.

J is TRBJ2-7 and V is TRBV7-9, with 9 bases identical to TRBD1. CDR1 SEHNR and CDR2 FQNEAQ come from the germline V gene (reference sequence). J gave up 6 bases and V 4 bases, and 7 bases lay outside the gene matches. The CDR3 runs 14 residues. The CDR3 region is CASSSPGQGSEQYF. CDR3 DNA sequence: TGTGCCAGCAGCTCTCCAGGACAGGGGAGCGAGCAGTACTTC.

CDR3 DNA: TGTGCCAGCAGCCAAGATACTAGCGGGAGGGCCTTTAACAATGAGCAGTTCTTC. It specifies CASSQDTSGRAFNNEQFF. This chain connects TRBV14 to TRBJ2-1; TRBD2 matches at 13 bases. CDR1 and CDR2 from the germline V gene are SGHDN and FVKESK. V lost 0 bases to trimming and J lost 5 bases; unmatched junction nucleotides: 7. CDR3 length: 18 residues.

V gene TRBV24-1 combines with J gene TRBJ2-1; D is ambiguous. Deletions cut 3 bases from V and 7 bases from J, with 12 bases between. Germline V gene data show CDR1 as KGHDR and CDR2 as SFDVKD. This CDR3 has 14 residues. CDR3 region: CATSDAASRNEQFF. The CDR3 coding sequence is TGTGCCACCAGTGATGCGGCTAGTCGGAATGAGCAGTTCTTC.

The rearrangement joins TRBV5-1 to TRBJ2-3; 8 bases are a match to TRBD1. Per germline, CDR1 SGHRS and CDR2 YFSETQ. This CDR3 region has 15 residues. The V and J ends lost 5 bases and 4 bases, in that order; junction bases with no gene match: 9. Here the CDR3 DNA reads TGCGCCAGCAGGACCCAGACAGGGGCATCAGATACGCAGTATTTT. It translates to CASRTQTGASDTQYF.

The chain links TRBV21-1 to TRBJ2-7; the D segment call TRBD2 is taken from the table without a DNA check. TRBV21-1 is a pseudogene locus. This CDR3 comprises 15 residues. The CDR3 DNA is TGTGCCAGCAGCAAACCGAGGGATGTTTCCTACGAGCAGTACTTC. Amino acids: CASSKPRDVSYEQYF.

The chain combines TRBV10-2 with TRBJ2-4; D is uncertain. CDR1 is WSHSY, CDR2 SAAADI, per germline. Trimming removed 7 bases from V and 5 bases from J, with 12 bases in between. The CDR3 loop spans 13 amino acids. As DNA, the CDR3 is TGCGCCAGCAATCCCCAAAGCGAAAACATTCAGTACTTC. Translation gives CASNPQSENIQYF.

In DNA form, the CDR3 reads TGTGCCAGCAGGAACAGGGGCCCCGAAAAACTGTTTTTT. Translated, it gives CASRNRGPEKLFF. The chain is built from TRBV28 and TRBJ1-4, with 7 bases matching TRBD1. CDR1 and CDR2 (germline): MDHEN, SYDVKM. The ends lost 6 bases at V and 8 bases at J; junction bases unmatched: 6. The CDR3 has 13 amino acids.